Below are 8 T cell receptor beta chains sequenced from a single sample in a study of blood T cells in healthy people across ages. Together with a sample-barcoded 5' primer, a J-beta primer mix was included in a second PCR lasting roughly 6 to 12 cycles. TCRdb itself ran the 5' RACE reads through MiXCR, one entry per CDR3 protein. Of approximately 600,000 distinct CDR3 sequences in the sample, approximately 59% are singletons; the top ten hold around 37%. The sample was blood. The receptors originated from a man aged 60 to 75 in good health.

This chain joins TRBV12-3 or TRBV12-4 and TRBJ2-5; D remains ambiguous. The CDR3 spans 15 residues. Trimming stripped 2 bases from V and 5 bases from J, with 15 bases between. The CDR3 nucleotides read TGTGCCAGCAGTTTATCCCGTAAACCGCGGGAGACCCAGTACTTC. This gives the protein CASSLSRKPRETQYF.

This clonotype was recorded once. This chain connects TRBV5-1 to TRBJ2-3, with D hard to call. V was pared by 3 bases and J by 2 bases, with 22 bases between. The germline CDR1 and CDR2 sequences are SGHRS and YFSETQ. The CDR3 extends over 18 amino acids. The CDR3 coding sequence is TGCGCCAGCAGCTCGTTCCCACAGTCGTCCAGCCTCACAGATACGCAGTATTTT. Amino acids: CASSSFPQSSSLTDTQYF.

The chain has TRBV18 and TRBJ2-7; no clear D gene. This CDR3 spans 15 amino acids. With 3 bases removed from V and 6 bases from J, the gap between germline ends came to 18 bases. The germline CDR1 and CDR2 sequences are KGHSH and LQKENI. For the CDR3, the DNA is TGTGCCAGCTCACCCGTTAGGCAGGCGCCGGGCGAGCAGTACTTC. Translation: CASSPVRQAPGEQYF.

V is TRBV7-2 and J is TRBJ1-4; 7 nucleotides agree with TRBD1. Trimming at V came to 4 bases and at J to 5 bases, leaving 7 bases not matched to a gene. The CDR3 loop spans 15 amino acids. Germline V gene sequence: CDR1 SGHTA, CDR2 FQGNSA. In nucleotides, the CDR3 is TGTGCCAGCAGCTCCCGACAGGGTTTCAATGAAAAACTGTTTTTT. Encoded protein: CASSSRQGFNEKLFF.

This clonotype was detected a few times. The V and J genes are TRBV29-1 and TRBJ2-5; D is unresolved. The CDR3 extends over 12 amino acids. V lost 3 bases and J lost 5, with 10 bases in between. Per the germline V gene, CDR1 is SQVTM and CDR2 is ANQGSEA. The CDR3 bases are TGCAGCGTTGAGATGGAGACGGAGACCCAGTACTTC. The encoded protein is CSVEMETETQYF.

The chain employs TRBV18 and TRBJ1-2; perhaps TRBD1 as D (6 bases). The CDR3 has 18 residues. Trimming pared 0 bases from V and 3 bases from J, leaving 20 bases between. Germline values: CDR1 KGHSH, CDR2 LQKENI. CDR3 loop: CASSPPGVGALSDYGYTF. In DNA, the CDR3 is TGTGCCAGCTCACCACCGGGTGTGGGGGCGCTGAGTGACTATGGCTACACCTTC.

The V and J genes are TRBV28 and TRBJ2-3; D is ambiguous. Per the germline V gene, CDR1 is MDHEN and CDR2 is SYDVKM. The CDR3 consists of 16 residues. Trimming removed 8 bases from V and 4 bases from J, with 22 bases in between. This CDR3 is CASPPSEGNSADTQYF. In DNA, the CDR3 is TGTGCCAGCCCTCCTTCCGAAGGCAATTCGGCAGATACGCAGTATTTT.

This clonotype came up a few times. The chain employs TRBV10-2 and TRBJ1-6, with D possibly TRBD1 on 6 matching bases. V lost 0 bases to trimming and J lost 10 bases, with 16 bases between them. The CDR3 extends over 16 amino acids. Germline V gene sequence: CDR1 WSHSY, CDR2 SAAADI. CDR3 sequence reads: CASSESRQGKGSPLHF. For the CDR3, the DNA is TGCGCCAGCAGTGAGTCACGGCAGGGGAAGGGATCACCCCTCCACTTT.